This TCR beta chain was recorded in a study of blood T cell repertoires in COVID-19. Across the whole study: Sample material is recorded as cDNA or gDNA derived from T cells, B-cell-depleted T cells, or PBMCs.

In Seattle, patients joined the study during active infection and were tracked longitudinally. Some clones are missing from TCRdb's copy, which holds only in-frame ones; the method was immunoSEQ multiplex PCR. Counted here are 250,000 to 400,000 clones, about nine tenths occurring once; the ten biggest clones make up under 3%. Germline lookup yields CDR1 SEHNR and CDR2 FQNEAQ (reference sequence). Trimming removed 0 bases from V and 1 base from J, with 6 bases in between. This CDR3 contains 14 residues. This clone has only a few counts. Sequenced input: peripheral blood. This sequence originates from a woman aged 25 to 39 with COVID-19, enrolled during active disease. The chain carries TRBV7-9 and TRBJ1-1, with D unresolved. The CDR3 sequence: CASSLANRNTEAFF. The CDR3 DNA sequence: TGTGCCAGCAGCTTAGCTAACAGGAACACTGAAGCTTTCTTT.